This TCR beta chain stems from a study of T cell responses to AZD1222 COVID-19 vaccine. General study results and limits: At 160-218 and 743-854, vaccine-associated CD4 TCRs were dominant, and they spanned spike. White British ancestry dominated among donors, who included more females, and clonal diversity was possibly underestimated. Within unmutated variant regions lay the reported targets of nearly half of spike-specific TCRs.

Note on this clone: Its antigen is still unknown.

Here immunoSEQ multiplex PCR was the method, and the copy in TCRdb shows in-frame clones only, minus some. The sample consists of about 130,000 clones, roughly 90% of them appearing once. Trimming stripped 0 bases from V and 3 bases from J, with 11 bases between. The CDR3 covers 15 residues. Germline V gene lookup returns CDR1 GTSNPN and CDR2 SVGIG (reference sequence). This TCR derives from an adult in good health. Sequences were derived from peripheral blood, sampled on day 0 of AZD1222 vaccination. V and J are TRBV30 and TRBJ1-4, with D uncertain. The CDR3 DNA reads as TGTGCCTGGAGTGTACTTAAGGCGGCTAATGAAAAACTGTTTTTT. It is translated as CAWSVLKAANEKLFF.